This T cell receptor (beta chain) was documented in a study of early T cells in non-severe SARS-CoV-2 infection. In the study overall: Chains from this unsorted whole-blood bulk RNA could not be paired. General study results and limits: VDJdb-based matching was biased toward anti-spike CD8 responses and missed private and CD4 specificities.

Individual cDNA molecules each received unique molecular identifiers attached to them. From the 5' RACE reads, TCRdb called clonotypes with MiXCR, one entry per CDR3 protein. The sample contains about 60,000 distinct CDR3 sequences, 20% of which appear only once. CDR1 is LNHDA, CDR2 SQIVND, per germline (reference sequence). V was clipped by 5 bases and J by 4 bases, with 15 bases between them. This CDR3 spans 15 amino acids. Worth noting for this clonotype: What it recognizes is unknown.

This rearrangement joins TRBV19 to TRBJ2-1; maybe TRBD1 (8 bases). Sequenced here: whole blood, sampled at baseline. This receptor was obtained from an adult who was a healthcare worker with PCR-confirmed SARS-CoV-2 infection or an uninfected control (not recorded which). For the CDR3, the DNA is TGTGCCAGTAGTTCTACAGGGGGGGTTTACAATGAGCAGTTCTTC. As protein: CASSSTGGVYNEQFF.